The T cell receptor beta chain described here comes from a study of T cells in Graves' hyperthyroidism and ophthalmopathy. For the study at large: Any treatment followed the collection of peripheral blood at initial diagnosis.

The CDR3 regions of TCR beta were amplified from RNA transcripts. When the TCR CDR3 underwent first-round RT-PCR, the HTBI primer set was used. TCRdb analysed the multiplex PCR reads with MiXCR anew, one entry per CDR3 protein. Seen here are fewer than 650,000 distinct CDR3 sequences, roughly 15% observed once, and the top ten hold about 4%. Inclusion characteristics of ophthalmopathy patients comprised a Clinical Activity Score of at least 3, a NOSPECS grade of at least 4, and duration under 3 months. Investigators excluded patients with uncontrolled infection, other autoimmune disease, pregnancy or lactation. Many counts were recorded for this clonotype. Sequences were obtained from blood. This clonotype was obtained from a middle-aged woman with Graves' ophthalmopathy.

CDR3 residues: CASARDRNLYEQYF. CDR3 nucleotide sequence: TGTGCCAGCGCTCGGGACCGCAATCTTTACGAGCAGTACTTC. V is TRBV6-1 and J is TRBJ2-7, with D possibly being TRBD1 or TRBD2 (5 bases each). V lost 8 bases, J lost 4 bases, and 18 bases lay in between. Germline V lookup: CDR1 MNHNS, CDR2 SASEGT. The CDR3 length is 14 residues.